A single sample gave rise to the 14 T cell receptor beta chains below, sequenced in a study of control samples from healthy donors and cancer patients. Profiling relied on immunoSEQ multiplex PCR, and the TCRdb table lists in-frame clones only, not all of them. In the table there are 90,000 or so clones, about 88% of which are singletons. The sample was blood. These receptors all stem from a woman aged 70-85 years in good health.

This rearrangement joins TRBV30 to TRBJ1-3, with D unresolved. The germline CDR1 and CDR2 sequences are GTSNPN and SVGIG (reference sequence). The CDR3 is 13 residues long. Trimming pared 2 bases from V and 0 bases from J, leaving 5 bases between. The CDR3 region is CAWSRFSGNTIYF. Written as DNA, the CDR3 is TGTGCCTGGAGTAGGTTCTCTGGAAACACCATATATTTT.

The CDR3 nucleotides read TGTGCCAGCAGCCCCCAGGGCGGGGTCGTCAATGAGCAGTTCTTC. Translated: CASSPQGGVVNEQFF. This chain links TRBV7-9 with TRBJ2-1, with D perhaps matching TRBD2 (6 bases). Germline CDR1 reads SEHNR; CDR2 reads FQNEAQ (reference sequence). This CDR3 region has 15 residues. V was trimmed by 5 bases and J by 6 bases, leaving 17 bases between them.

The chain is built from TRBV30 and TRBJ1-5; D possibly corresponds to TRBD1 (5 bases). Germline CDR1 is GTSNPN and CDR2 is SVGIG (reference sequence). Deletions cut 6 bases from V and 7 bases from J, with 16 bases between. The CDR3 length is 13 residues. The CDR3 reads CACTLGTGQPQHF. The CDR3 region has the DNA TGTGCCTGCACGTTAGGGACCGGGCAGCCCCAGCATTTT.

This chain links TRBV9 with TRBJ2-1, with D perhaps matching TRBD1 (5 bases). V lost 7 bases, J lost 0 bases, and 11 bases lay in between. The CDR3 totals 14 residues. The germline V gene encodes CDR1 SGDLS and CDR2 YYNGEE. CDR3 in DNA: TGTGCCAGCGGAGCAGGGTCCTCCTACAATGAGCAGTTCTTC. Translated, it gives CASGAGSSYNEQFF. The full variable domain, with the rest looked up from reference TRBV9 and TRBJ2-1, is DSGVTQTPKHLITATGQRVTLRCSPRSGDLSVYWYQQSLDQGLQFLIQYYNGEERAKGNILERFSAQQFPDLHSELNLSSLELGDSALYFCASGAGSSYNEQFFGPGTRLTVL.

This sequence joins TRBV5-1 and TRBJ2-5; D perhaps matches TRBD1 (6 bases). This CDR3 contains 15 residues. In germline, CDR1 is SGHRS, CDR2 YFSETQ. V lost 5 bases to trimming and J lost 5 bases, with 19 bases between them. CDR3 sequence: CASSGGQGIRETQYF. In nucleotides, the CDR3 is TGCGCCAGCAGTGGGGGTCAGGGGATACGGGAGACCCAGTACTTC. Drawing the rest from reference TRBV5-1 and TRBJ2-5, the complete variable domain is KAGVTQTPRYLIKTRGQQVTLSCSPISGHRSVSWYQQTPGQGLQFLFEYFSETQRNKGNFPGRFSGRQFSNSRSEMNVSTLELGDSALYLCASSGGQGIRETQYFGPGTRLLVL.

V is TRBV20-1 and J is TRBJ1-3, with D hard to call. Germline CDR1 is DFQATT and CDR2 is SNEGSKA (reference sequence). The CDR3 is 13 amino acids. V was pared by 3 bases and J by 4 bases, with 10 bases between. The CDR3 bases are TGCAGTGCTAGTGCGGGGTTAGGAAACACCATATATTTT. This gives the protein CSASAGLGNTIYF.

The chain employs TRBV7-2 and TRBJ1-1, with unresolved D. V was trimmed by 5 bases and J by 7 bases, leaving 11 bases between them. Germline values: CDR1 SGHTA, CDR2 FQGNSA. This CDR3 has 12 amino acids. The DNA for the CDR3 is TGTGCCAGCAGCCCCGGGGTAGGTGAAGCTTTCTTT. Translation: CASSPGVGEAFF.

V is TRBV18 and J is TRBJ1-1, with a possible D match to TRBD1 (6 bases). The V end was cut by 3 bases, the J end by 0 bases, with 20 bases between. CDR3 length equals 18 residues. The germline V gene encodes CDR1 KGHSH and CDR2 LQKENI. The CDR3 sequence is CASSPQGTGRRMNTEAFF. In DNA form, the CDR3 reads TGTGCCAGCTCACCCCAAGGAACAGGGAGGAGGATGAACACTGAAGCTTTCTTT.

The gene calls are TRBV7-2 and TRBJ1-1; 9 bases are shared with TRBD1. Per germline, CDR1 SGHTA and CDR2 FQGNSA. The CDR3 covers 14 residues. V shed 3 bases, J shed 4 bases, and the junction held 3 bases outside the gene matches. In DNA, the CDR3 is TGTGCCAGCAGCTTCAGACAGGGGGTCACTGAAGCTTTCTTT. Its protein product is CASSFRQGVTEAFF.

V is TRBV12-3 or TRBV12-4 and J is TRBJ1-5; D is unresolved. With 5 bases removed from V and 2 bases from J, the gap between germline ends came to 7 bases. This CDR3 spans 13 amino acids. As DNA, the CDR3 is TGTGCCAGCAGTGCGGGCCGCAATCAGCCCCAGCATTTT. This codes for CASSAGRNQPQHF.

The V and J genes are TRBV6-5 and TRBJ2-7, with D possibly TRBD2 on 6 matching bases. The CDR3 spans 14 residues. V lost 0 bases, J lost 3 bases, and 9 bases lay in between. Germline lookup yields CDR1 MNHEY and CDR2 SVGAGI. In DNA form, the CDR3 reads TGTGCCAGCAGTTACTCGATAGCGGACTACGAGCAGTACTTC. It is translated as CASSYSIADYEQYF.

The rearrangement uses TRBV27 and TRBJ2-2; TRBD2 matches at 13 bases. This CDR3 contains 15 residues. Losses at the gene ends were 8 bases for V and 8 bases for J; bases not matched to a gene: 8. In germline, CDR1 is MNHEY, CDR2 SMNVEV (reference sequence). The CDR3 loop reads CASFGLAGVAGELFF. CDR3 coding DNA: TGTGCCAGCTTCGGACTAGCGGGAGTCGCAGGGGAGCTGTTTTTT.

Details on this clone: Distinct nucleotide sequences in the sample also encode this CDR3. The chain uses TRBV5-4 and TRBJ2-7, with D unresolved. The CDR3 extends over 14 amino acids. V was clipped by 0 bases and J by 3 bases, with 10 bases between them. CDR1 is SGHNT and CDR2 is YYREEE in the germline V gene (reference sequence). The CDR3 loop reads CASSLEASHYEQYF. Written as DNA, the CDR3 is TGTGCCAGCAGCTTGGAGGCCAGCCACTACGAGCAGTACTTC.

This chain joins TRBV5-6 and TRBJ2-1; D is uncertain. This CDR3 comprises 13 residues. Per germline, CDR1 SGHDT and CDR2 YYEEEE. V was cut by 2 bases and J by 8 bases, with 11 bases left in between. The CDR3 sequence: CASSFSFLYEQFF. The CDR3 nucleotides read TGTGCCAGCAGCTTCTCCTTTTTGTATGAGCAGTTCTTC.